One and the same sample provided the 5 T cell receptor beta chains below, sequenced in a study of blood T cell repertoires in COVID-19 (TCRdb year 2020). Libraries were prepared through the immunoSEQ multiplex PCR assay. TCRdb stores this immuneACCESS table with in-frame sequences only. Part of the clones is absent; in the studies checked, under half of the shortfall reflects unresolved V genes, and no reason is known for the rest. The sample table shows around 140,000 clones, and approximately 87% are seen once. About 2% of the sample belongs to the ten largest clones. The sequenced material came from peripheral blood. All receptors derive from a man aged 65 to 79 with active COVID-19.

The V and J genes are TRBV5-8 and TRBJ2-3; weak D call: TRBD2 (6 bases). The V gene lost 4 bases and the J gene lost 5 bases, with 8 bases spanning the gap. CDR1 SGHTS and CDR2 YDEGEE come from the germline V gene. The CDR3 has 12 residues. The CDR3 bases are TGTGCCAGCAGCCGGCGGGGAGATACGCAGTATTTT. It yields the protein CASSRRGDTQYF.

The J gene is TRBJ2-5, the V gene TRBV5-1; 8 bases are a match to TRBD1. The CDR3 contains 14 residues. Looked up from germline, CDR1 is SGHRS and CDR2 is YFSETQ. Germline trimming cut 2 bases from V and 3 bases from J; bases unmatched to any gene: 3. CDR3 nucleotide sequence: TGCGCCAGCAGCTTCGACAGGGGTGAAGAGACCCAGTACTTC. Encoded protein: CASSFDRGEETQYF.

This clone has only one observation. V gene TRBV11-2 combines with J gene TRBJ2-7, with 14 bases lining up with TRBD2. This CDR3 has 18 residues. From germline, CDR1 is SGHAT and CDR2 FQNNGV. Losses at the gene ends were 3 bases for V and 5 bases for J; bases not matched to a gene: 12. CDR3 in amino acids: CASSFYPGTSGSSNEQYF. DNA for the CDR3: TGTGCCAGCAGCTTCTATCCCGGGACTAGCGGGAGTAGCAACGAGCAGTACTTC.

The V call is TRBV27, the J call TRBJ2-3; 7 nucleotides match TRBD2. V dropped 0 bases and J dropped 1; count of bases not matched to a gene: 4. The CDR3 totals 16 residues. Germline assignment: CDR1 MNHEY and CDR2 SMNVEV (reference sequence). This chain's CDR3 is CASSLSGGTGTDTQYF. The CDR3, as DNA: TGTGCCAGCAGTTTATCGGGGGGGACTGGCACAGATACGCAGTATTTT.

The CDR3, as DNA: TGTGCCAGCAGCTCGCACAGTGGGAGCTCCTACGAGCAGTACTTC. It yields the protein CASSSHSGSSYEQYF. This chain uses TRBV9 with TRBJ2-7; D may be TRBD2 (5 bases). Deletions cut 4 bases from V and 0 bases from J, with 14 bases between. Per germline, CDR1 SGDLS and CDR2 YYNGEE. The CDR3 contains 15 residues.